This TCR beta chain was retrieved from a study of blood T cell repertoires in COVID-19. Trimming shortened V by 6 bases and J by 0 bases, and 16 bases separated the two germline ends. The CDR3 loop spans 16 amino acids. Germline CDR1 and CDR2: SGDLS and YYNGEE. Sequencing was performed with immunoSEQ multiplex PCR; in TCRdb, only in-frame clones are kept and a portion is missing. The table shows 200,000 to 250,000 clones, with approximately 83% occurring only once. This chain links TRBV9 with TRBJ1-3, with a weak D call TRBD1 (6 bases). Sample: peripheral blood. The receptor comes from a man aged 25 to 40 who had recovered from COVID-19. CDR3 loop: CASTPRTEFSGNTIYF. The CDR3 DNA is TGTGCCAGCACCCCACGGACAGAATTCTCTGGAAACACCATATATTTT.